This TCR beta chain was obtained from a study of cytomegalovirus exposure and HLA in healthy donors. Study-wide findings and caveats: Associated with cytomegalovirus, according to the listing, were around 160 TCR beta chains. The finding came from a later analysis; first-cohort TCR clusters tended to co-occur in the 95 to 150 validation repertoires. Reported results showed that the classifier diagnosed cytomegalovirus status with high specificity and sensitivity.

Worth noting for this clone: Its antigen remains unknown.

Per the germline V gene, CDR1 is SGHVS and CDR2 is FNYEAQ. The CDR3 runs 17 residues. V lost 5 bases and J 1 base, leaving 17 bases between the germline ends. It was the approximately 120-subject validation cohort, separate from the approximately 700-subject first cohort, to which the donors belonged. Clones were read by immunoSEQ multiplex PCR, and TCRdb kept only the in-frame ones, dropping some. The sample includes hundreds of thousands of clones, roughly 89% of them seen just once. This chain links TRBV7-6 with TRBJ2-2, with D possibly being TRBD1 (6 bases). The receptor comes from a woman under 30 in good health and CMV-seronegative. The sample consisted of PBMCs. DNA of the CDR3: TGTGCCAGCAGCATCCTAGGGGCGACAGGGAACACCGGGGAGCTGTTTTTT. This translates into CASSILGATGNTGELFF.